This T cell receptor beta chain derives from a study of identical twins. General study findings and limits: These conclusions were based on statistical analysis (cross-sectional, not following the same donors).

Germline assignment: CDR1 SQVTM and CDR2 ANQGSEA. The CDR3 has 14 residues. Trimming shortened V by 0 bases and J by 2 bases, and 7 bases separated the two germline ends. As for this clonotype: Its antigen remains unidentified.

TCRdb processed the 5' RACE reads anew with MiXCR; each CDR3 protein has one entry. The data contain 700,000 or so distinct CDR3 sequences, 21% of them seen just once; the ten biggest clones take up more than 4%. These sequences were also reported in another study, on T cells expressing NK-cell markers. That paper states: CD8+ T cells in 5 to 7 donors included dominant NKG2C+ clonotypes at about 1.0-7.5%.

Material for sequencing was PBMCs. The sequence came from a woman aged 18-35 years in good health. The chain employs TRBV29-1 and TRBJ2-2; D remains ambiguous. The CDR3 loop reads CSVEESANTGELFF. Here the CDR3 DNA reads TGCAGCGTTGAAGAGTCAGCAAACACCGGGGAGCTGTTTTTT.